This T cell receptor beta chain was retrieved from a study of regulatory T cells in long-lasting Graves disease. On the study more broadly: Newly diagnosed Graves' patients had under 3 months of antithyroid drugs.

Findings of the study overall: Patients with persistent Graves' had lower TCR diversity than newly diagnosed patients.

Noted time point: newly diagnosed GD, antithyroid drugs for less than 3 months. From RNA extracted from PBMCs, the TCR library was made. From germline, CDR1 is LGHNT and CDR2 FRNRAP. Trimming removed 7 bases from V and 1 base from J, with 15 bases in between. The CDR3 extends over 15 amino acids. To make TCR beta libraries, researchers used iRepertoire HTBI primers and Arm-PCR of CDR3 regions. Per the study methods: In the combined samples, roughly 60 TRBV and some 14 TRBJ segments were identified. MiXCR, run by TCRdb on the multiplex PCR reads, gives a single entry per CDR3 protein. TCRdb assigned the V and J calls; the authors' analysis was not used. The sample lists roughly 250,000 distinct CDR3 sequences, 15% to 20% seen once, with 12% to 15% in the top ten. Many counts were recorded for this clonotype. What it recognizes is unknown. The same specimen was also included in a second study, on T cells in Graves' hyperthyroidism and ophthalmopathy. As that study records: Most thyroid clonotypes expanded above 0.001 were also detected in blood.

Here the sequenced sample was peripheral blood mononuclear cells (PBMCs), taken at new diagnosis, from a patient treated with antithyroid drugs. The chain is built from TRBV12-5 and TRBJ2-3; the D is unclear. The receptor was isolated from a woman in her 30s with Graves disease. CDR3 sequence (DNA): TGTGCTAGTGCCCCTGCCAACGCTGGCACAGATACGCAGTATTTT. It translates to CASAPANAGTDTQYF. Looking up the rest from reference TRBV12-5 and TRBJ2-3 gives the full variable domain: DARVTQTPRHKVTEMGQEVTMRCQPILGHNTVFWYRQTMMQGLELLAYFRNRAPLDDSGMPKDRFSAEMPDATLATLKIQPSEPRDSAVYFCASAPANAGTDTQYFGPGTRLTVL.